A single sample gave rise to the 21 T cell receptor beta chains below, sequenced in a study of patients and donors after allogeneic stem cell transplantation. TCRdb passed the RT-PCR reads through MiXCR, listing each CDR3 protein once. Seen here are approximately 170,000 distinct CDR3 sequences, roughly 24% observed once, and the top ten hold 25% to 30%. Sequencing used blood, either unsorted or a sorted T cell fraction (not recorded which). Receptor source: a human donor who was either an allogeneic HSCT recipient or a stem cell or donor lymphocyte infusion donor (not recorded which). It is not recorded whose cells these are; they may come from a transplant donor.

This clonotype turned up a few times. This rearrangement joins TRBV3-1 to TRBJ2-7; a weak D match, TRBD1 (6 bases). Trimming left V 1 base short and J 4 bases short, with 17 bases between. The CDR3 has 16 residues. Germline V gene sequence: CDR1 LGHDT, CDR2 YNNKEL (reference sequence). The CDR3 region has the DNA TGTGCCAGCAGCCAAGGGACAGCGGTGAGATCGTACGAGCAGTACTTC. Translation: CASSQGTAVRSYEQYF.

The genes are TRBV7-6 and TRBJ1-1; D not resolved. V lost 1 base and J 1 base, leaving 7 bases between the germline ends. Germline values: CDR1 SGHVS, CDR2 FNYEAQ. The CDR3 has 14 residues. The chain's CDR3 is CASSLEYANTEAFF. CDR3 bases: TGTGCCAGCAGCTTAGAATACGCGAACACTGAAGCTTTCTTT.

In its sample, this clonotype was seen a few times. This chain connects TRBV5-1 to TRBJ2-7; D call uncertain. From germline, CDR1 is SGHRS and CDR2 YFSETQ. The CDR3 sequence is 13 residues long. V lost 1 base and J 0 bases, leaving 5 bases between the germline ends. CDR3 loop: CASSLNPSYEQYF. The DNA of the CDR3 is TGCGCCAGCAGCTTGAACCCCTCCTACGAGCAGTACTTC.

The J gene is TRBJ2-7, the V gene TRBV29-1, with 9 bases aligning to TRBD1. The CDR3 has 14 residues. CDR1 and CDR2 from the germline V gene are SQVTM and ANQGSEA. Trimming removed 6 bases from V and 2 bases from J; junction bases left unmatched: 8. CDR3 sequence (DNA): TGCAGCGTGTCAAGCCGGGACAGGGCCTACGAGCAGTACTTC. Translated: CSVSSRDRAYEQYF.

This chain uses TRBV6-2 or TRBV6-3 with TRBJ2-7, with TRBD2 matching over 7 bases. The CDR3 is 17 residues long. V was clipped by 7 bases and J by 0 bases; unmatched bases: 15. Germline values: CDR1 MNHEY, CDR2 SVGEGT. This CDR3 reads CASTNGGKGMISYEQYF. CDR3 DNA: TGTGCCAGCACCAACGGGGGGAAGGGGATGATCTCCTACGAGCAGTACTTC.

This rearrangement joins TRBV20-1 to TRBJ1-1; tentatively, D is TRBD1 (6 bases). The CDR3 is 13 residues long. CDR1 and CDR2 from the germline V gene are DFQATT and SNEGSKA (reference sequence). Deletions cut 0 bases from V and 10 bases from J, with 15 bases between. CDR3 nucleotide sequence: TGCAGTGCTAGAGATCATCAGGGGAGGGGAGCTTTCTTT. Translation gives CSARDHQGRGAFF.

This clonotype occurred a few times. The V call is TRBV6-5, the J call TRBJ2-7; no firm D call. CDR3 length equals 12 residues. CDR1 is MNHEY and CDR2 is SVGAGI in the germline V gene. Trimming shortened V by 7 bases and J by 7 bases, and 14 bases separated the two germline ends. The CDR3 bases are TGTGCCAGCACCGGGTCCGCGGAGGAGCAGTACTTC. Translation gives CASTGSAEEQYF.

The sample holds a few counts of this clonotype. V gene TRBV13 combines with J gene TRBJ2-5; TRBD2 agrees at 14 bases. The CDR3 runs to 17 residues. V was clipped by 0 bases and J by 1 base; unmatched bases: 1. Germline-derived CDR1 and CDR2 are PRHDT and FYEKMQ (reference sequence). CDR3 protein: CASSLGGLAGGQETQYF. The CDR3 DNA reads TGTGCCAGCAGCTTAGGAGGACTAGCGGGGGGCCAAGAGACCCAGTACTTC.

The chain couples TRBV12-3 or TRBV12-4 to TRBJ1-2; TRBD1 aligns across 7 bases. This CDR3 has 14 amino acids. The V and J ends lost 5 bases and 2 bases, in that order; junction bases with no gene match: 5. As DNA, the CDR3 is TGTGCCAGCAGTCCTCCGACAGGGAACTATGGCTACACCTTC. Translation gives CASSPPTGNYGYTF.

This clonotype was seen more than once but under ten times. The V and J genes are TRBV20-1 and TRBJ1-2; D ambiguous. The CDR3 extends over 15 amino acids. Per the germline V gene, CDR1 is DFQATT and CDR2 is SNEGSKA (reference sequence). Trimming pared 3 bases from V and 1 base from J, leaving 15 bases between. The CDR3 DNA is TGCAGTGCTAGCCACACGAAAACCCTTAACTATGGCTACACCTTC. Its translation: CSASHTKTLNYGYTF.

This clonotype has only a few counts. For the CDR3, the DNA is TGCAGTGCTAGACACCGGGCCCAGCTAAGGCCCGATGAGCAGTTCTTC. Translated, it gives CSARHRAQLRPDEQFF. This sequence joins TRBV20-1 and TRBJ2-1; no clear D gene. The germline gives CDR1 DFQATT, CDR2 SNEGSKA (reference sequence). Trimming shortened V by 2 bases and J by 8 bases, and 22 bases separated the two germline ends. The CDR3 runs 16 residues.

There are many counts of this clonotype. This rearrangement joins TRBV2 to TRBJ1-1; D uncertain. CDR3 size: 10 residues. Germline lookup yields CDR1 SNHLY and CDR2 FYNNEI. Trimming removed 4 bases from V and 4 bases from J, with 1 base in between. CDR3 coding DNA: TGTGCCAGCAGTGTCACTGAAGCTTTCTTT. Translation: CASSVTEAFF.

V and J are TRBV7-9 and TRBJ2-3, with 8 positions matching TRBD2. CDR1 is SEHNR and CDR2 is FQNEAQ in the germline V gene (reference sequence). The length of the CDR3 is 18 residues. V lost 3 bases to trimming and J lost 0 bases; unmatched junction nucleotides: 11. CDR3 in DNA: TGTGCCAGCAGCTTCCTCTACGGGGGGGCCATAAGCACAGATACGCAGTATTTT. Its translation: CASSFLYGGAISTDTQYF.

This clonotype was seen only a few times. The chain joins TRBV14 to TRBJ1-2, with D perhaps matching TRBD1 (5 bases). Per germline, CDR1 SGHDN and CDR2 FVKESK. The CDR3 totals 15 residues. Trimming took 4 bases from V and 0 from J, leaving 12 bases between them. CDR3 loop: CASSLTGLTNYGYTF. In nucleotides, the CDR3 is TGTGCCAGCAGCCTCACGGGACTCACTAACTATGGCTACACCTTC.

The table lists this clonotype with many counts. The chain is built from TRBV29-1 and TRBJ1-2; tentatively, D is TRBD1 (5 bases). CDR3 length: 12 amino acids. Per germline, CDR1 SQVTM and CDR2 ANQGSEA. Trimming stripped 7 bases from V and 2 bases from J, with 11 bases between. The DNA for the CDR3 is TGCAGCGCTCTGGGACCGAACTATGGCTACACCTTC. It specifies CSALGPNYGYTF.

This clonotype appeared a few times. The rearrangement uses TRBV7-9 and TRBJ2-7; the D gene is possibly TRBD2 (6 bases). Trimming stripped 4 bases from V and 2 bases from J, with 24 bases between. The CDR3 has 18 residues. Germline V gene data show CDR1 as SEHNR and CDR2 as FQNEAQ (reference sequence). For the CDR3, the DNA is TGTGCCAGCAGCTCCCTAGGAGGGCGGGCTGCGAAGACCTACGAGCAGTACTTC. Translation gives CASSSLGGRAAKTYEQYF.

V is TRBV20-1 and J is TRBJ2-3; 9 bases map to TRBD2. CDR1 and CDR2 (germline): DFQATT, SNEGSKA (reference sequence). CDR3 length: 16 amino acids. The V and J ends lost 0 bases and 2 bases, in that order; junction bases with no gene match: 6. CDR3 sequence reads: CSARDRPSGITDTQYF. The CDR3 region has the DNA TGCAGTGCTAGAGATAGGCCTAGCGGGATCACAGATACGCAGTATTTT.

The J gene is TRBJ2-7, the V gene TRBV27, with 7 bases fitting TRBD2. Trimming took 6 bases from V and 3 from J; bases not matched to a gene: 8. The CDR3 extends over 14 amino acids. Germline V gene data show CDR1 as MNHEY and CDR2 as SMNVEV (reference sequence). The CDR3 here is CASRGGPTYYEQYF. The DNA of the CDR3 is TGTGCCAGCAGGGGAGGGCCTACATACTACGAGCAGTACTTC.

This clonotype was seen more than once but under ten times. The chain carries TRBV24-1 and TRBJ2-1; no firm D call. The ends were cut back, 10 bases at V and 0 bases at J, with 15 bases in the middle. Germline loops: CDR1 KGHDR, CDR2 SFDVKD. The CDR3 loop spans 15 amino acids. CDR3 sequence (DNA): TGTGCCACTCTATTTCCGAGGACCTCCTACAATGAGCAGTTCTTC. Its translation is CATLFPRTSYNEQFF.

V gene TRBV7-3 combines with J gene TRBJ2-5; D gene uncertain. Germline loops: CDR1 SGHTA, CDR2 FQGTGA. Trimming took 5 bases from V and 2 from J, leaving 9 bases between them. The CDR3 has 13 amino acids. The CDR3 coding sequence is TGTGCCAGCAGCGTCGGGCCTCAAGAGACCCAGTACTTC. It specifies CASSVGPQETQYF.

The genes are TRBV7-2 and TRBJ2-3; D call uncertain. The V gene lost 1 base and the J gene lost 7 bases, with 6 bases spanning the gap. Looked up from germline, CDR1 is SGHTA and CDR2 is FQGNSA. CDR3 length: 12 amino acids. The CDR3 bases are TGTGCCAGCAGCTTAGGGGTCTATACGCAGTATTTT. Translation: CASSLGVYTQYF.